The TCR beta chain described here comes from a study of blood T cell repertoires in COVID-19. Study details: Specimens from acute and convalescent COVID-19 originated in the United States, Italy and Spain. Sources were T cells, B-cell-depleted T cells, or PBMCs; the material itself was cDNA or gDNA.

Clinical history as reported by participants underpinned cohort assignment. Exposed study participants had met a COVID-19 case within 2 weeks before entry. Germline V gene data show CDR1 as DFQATT and CDR2 as SNEGSKA (reference sequence). Trimming at V came to 3 bases and at J to 3 bases, leaving 4 bases not matched to a gene. The CDR3 is 15 residues long. Data came from immunoSEQ multiplex PCR; TCRdb stores just in-frame clones and leaves some out. The repertoire has 200,000 or so clones, 80% to 90% of them found once; the top ten carry around 3.8%. The chain uses TRBV20-1 and TRBJ2-7, with 14 positions matching TRBD2. The sequenced material came from PBMCs or T cells enriched from blood (not recorded which). The clonotype comes from a woman in her thirties who had been exposed to COVID-19. CDR3 amino acids: CSASRGLAGVYEQYF. The CDR3 nucleotides are TGCAGTGCTAGTAGGGGACTAGCGGGAGTCTACGAGCAGTACTTC.